Sequencing of this TCR beta chain was carried out in a study of Graves' ophthalmopathy and Graves' hyperthyroidism. Investigators amplified TCR beta CDR3 regions from RNA transcripts. Scientists carried out first-round RT-PCR using HTBI primers and then a second-round multiplex PCR. TCRdb re-analysed the multiplex PCR reads in MiXCR, keeping a single row per CDR3 protein. The sample lists roughly 420,000 distinct CDR3 sequences, around 21% occurring once. This CDR3 has 12 amino acids. The ends were cut back, 2 bases at V and 2 bases at J, with 6 bases in the middle. The germline V gene encodes CDR1 DFQATT and CDR2 SNEGSKA (reference sequence). This clonotype was detected ten times or more. Newly diagnosed hyperthyroidism donors, aged 18 to 65, duration under 2 months. Additional autoimmune diseases, uncontrolled infections, pregnancy or lactation disqualified patients. Orbital computed tomography, together with clinical symptoms, serum thyroxine, TRAb and thyroid ultrasound, was used for diagnosis.

This chain connects TRBV20-1 to TRBJ2-5; tentative D call: TRBD1 (5 bases). The specimen was peripheral blood. The clonotype originates from a woman under 30 with stable Graves' hyperthyroidism. CDR3 sequence reads: CSARSGQETQYF. The DNA of the CDR3 is TGCAGTGCTAGATCAGGGCAAGAGACCCAGTACTTC.